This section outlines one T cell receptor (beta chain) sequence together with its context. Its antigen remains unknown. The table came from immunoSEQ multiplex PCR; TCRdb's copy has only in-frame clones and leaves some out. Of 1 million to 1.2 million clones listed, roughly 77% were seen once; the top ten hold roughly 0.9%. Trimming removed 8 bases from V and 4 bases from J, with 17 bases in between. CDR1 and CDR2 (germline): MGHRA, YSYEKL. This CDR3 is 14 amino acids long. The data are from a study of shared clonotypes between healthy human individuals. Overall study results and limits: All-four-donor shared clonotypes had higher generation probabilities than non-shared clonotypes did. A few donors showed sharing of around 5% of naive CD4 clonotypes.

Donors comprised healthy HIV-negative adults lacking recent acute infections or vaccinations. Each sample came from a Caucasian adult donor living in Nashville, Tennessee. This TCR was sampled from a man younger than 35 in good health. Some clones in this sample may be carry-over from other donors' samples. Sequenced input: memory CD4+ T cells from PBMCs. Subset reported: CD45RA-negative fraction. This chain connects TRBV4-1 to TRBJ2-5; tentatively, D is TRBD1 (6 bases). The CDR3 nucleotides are TGCGCCAGCGCACCCAGGGGAGTGGTAGAGACCCAGTACTTC. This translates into CASAPRGVVETQYF.